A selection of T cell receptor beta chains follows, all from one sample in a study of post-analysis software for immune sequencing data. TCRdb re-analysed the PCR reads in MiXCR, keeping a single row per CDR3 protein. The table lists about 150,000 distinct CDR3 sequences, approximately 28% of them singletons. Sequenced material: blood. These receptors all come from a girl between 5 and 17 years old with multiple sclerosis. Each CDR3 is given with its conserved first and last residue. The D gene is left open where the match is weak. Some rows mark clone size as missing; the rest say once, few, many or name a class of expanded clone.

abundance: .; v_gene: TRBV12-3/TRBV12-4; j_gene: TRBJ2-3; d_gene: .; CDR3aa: CASSFTYSTDAQYF; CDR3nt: TGTGCCAGCAGTTTTACCTACAGCACAGATGCGCAGTATTTT
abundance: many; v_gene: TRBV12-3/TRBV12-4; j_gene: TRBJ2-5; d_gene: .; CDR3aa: CASSFSAERQETQYF; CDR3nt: TGTGCCAGCAGTTTTTCGGCGGAACGCCAAGAGACCCAGTACTTC
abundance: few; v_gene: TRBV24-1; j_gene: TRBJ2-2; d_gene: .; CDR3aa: CATSDSEVARELFF; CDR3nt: TGTGCCACCAGTGATTCCGAGGTAGCCCGGGAGCTGTTTTTT
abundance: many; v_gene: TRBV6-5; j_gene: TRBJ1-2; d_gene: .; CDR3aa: CASSYGGEGGYGYTF; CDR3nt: TGTGCCAGCAGTTACGGAGGCGAGGGGGGCTATGGCTACACCTTC
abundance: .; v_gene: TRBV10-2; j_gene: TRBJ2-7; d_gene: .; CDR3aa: CASSESGNEQYF; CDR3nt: TGCGCCAGCAGTGAATCGGGCAACGAGCAGTACTTC
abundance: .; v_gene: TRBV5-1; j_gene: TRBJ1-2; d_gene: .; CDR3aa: CASSLGAGIYGYTF; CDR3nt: TGCGCCAGCAGCTTGGGGGCAGGGATCTATGGCTACACCTTC
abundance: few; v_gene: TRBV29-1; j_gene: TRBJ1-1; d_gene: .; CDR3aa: CSVLRVRDTEAFF; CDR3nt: TGCAGCGTCCTCAGGGTCAGGGACACTGAAGCTTTCTTT
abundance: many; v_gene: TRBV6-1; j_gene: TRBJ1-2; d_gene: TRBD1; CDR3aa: CASNRQGAMNGYTF; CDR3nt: TGTGCCAGCAATAGACAGGGGGCAATGAATGGCTACACCTTC
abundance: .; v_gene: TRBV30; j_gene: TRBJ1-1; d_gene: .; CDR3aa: CAWSVRVVLTEAFF; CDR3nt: TGTGCCTGGAGTGTCCGGGTAGTGTTGACTGAAGCTTTCTTT
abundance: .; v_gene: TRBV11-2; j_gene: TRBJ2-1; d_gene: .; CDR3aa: CASSSGIVIYNEQFF; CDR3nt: TGTGCCAGCAGCTCAGGGATCGTGATCTACAATGAGCAGTTCTTC
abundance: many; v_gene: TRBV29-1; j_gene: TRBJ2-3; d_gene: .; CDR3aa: CSARLSTDTQYF; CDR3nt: TGCAGTGCCAGATTGAGCACAGATACGCAGTATTTT
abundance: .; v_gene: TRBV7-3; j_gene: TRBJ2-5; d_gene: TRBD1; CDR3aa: CASSLGTAKGETQYF; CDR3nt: TGTGCCAGCAGCTTAGGGACAGCCAAGGGAGAGACCCAGTACTTC
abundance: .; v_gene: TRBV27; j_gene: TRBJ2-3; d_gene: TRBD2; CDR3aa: CASSLDSGVSDTQYF; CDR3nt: TGTGCCAGCAGTTTGGATAGCGGGGTTTCAGATACGCAGTATTTT
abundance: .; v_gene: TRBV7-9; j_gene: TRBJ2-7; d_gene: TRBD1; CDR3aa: CAGSSTTGEPSSYEQYF; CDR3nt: TGTGCCGGCAGCTCCACTACAGGGGAGCCGAGCTCCTACGAGCAGTACTTC
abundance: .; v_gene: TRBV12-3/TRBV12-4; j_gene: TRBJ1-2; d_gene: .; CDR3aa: CASSPGRNYGYTF; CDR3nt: TGTGCCAGCAGTCCCGGACGGAACTATGGCTACACCTTC
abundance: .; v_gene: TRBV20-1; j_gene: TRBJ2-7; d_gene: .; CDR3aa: CSARYRPGEQYF; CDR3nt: TGCAGTGCTAGATATAGACCGGGTGAGCAGTACTTC
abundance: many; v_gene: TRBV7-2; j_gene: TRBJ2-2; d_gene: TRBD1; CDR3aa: CASSLRLDRGTGELFF; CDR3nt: TGTGCCAGCAGCTTAAGGCTGGACAGGGGGACCGGGGAGCTGTTTTTT
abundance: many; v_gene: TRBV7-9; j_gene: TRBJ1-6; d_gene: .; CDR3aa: CASRGANSPLHF; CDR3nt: TGTGCCAGCCGAGGGGCTAATTCACCCCTCCACTTT
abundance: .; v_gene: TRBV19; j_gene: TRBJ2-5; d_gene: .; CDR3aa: CASSSGGGQETQYF; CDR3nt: TGTGCCAGTAGTTCCGGAGGGGGACAAGAGACCCAGTACTTC
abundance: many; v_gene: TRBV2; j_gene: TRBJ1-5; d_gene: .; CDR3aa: CASSDLTGSNQPQHF; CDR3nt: TGTGCCAGCAGTGATCTCACAGGGAGCAATCAGCCCCAGCATTTT
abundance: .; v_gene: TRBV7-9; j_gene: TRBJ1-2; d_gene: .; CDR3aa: CASSLVGQRNTF; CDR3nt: TGTGCCAGCAGCTTAGTGGGCCAGCGAAACACCTTC
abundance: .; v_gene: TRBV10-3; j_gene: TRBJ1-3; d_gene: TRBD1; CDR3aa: CAISLGQVDGNTIYF; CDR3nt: TGTGCCATCAGCCTGGGACAGGTCGATGGAAACACCATATATTTT